This T cell receptor beta chain stems from a study of blood T cells in healthy people across ages. Study-wide points: It was not possible, with unsorted PBMCs, to conclusively compare naive and antigen-experienced cells. As age increased, TCR beta diversity per million T cells fell in a roughly linear fashion. Fewer expanded clones and more diversity marked long-lived versus aged donors.

Comment on this clonotype: Its matching antigen is unknown.

Germline-derived CDR1 and CDR2 are MDHEN and SYDVKM. The length of the CDR3 is 15 residues. J gave up 3 bases and V 3 bases, and 5 bases lay outside the gene matches. Using a J-beta primer mix together with a sample-barcoded 5' primer, a second PCR was run for roughly 6 to 11 cycles. TCRdb re-called the 5' RACE reads through MiXCR, storing one row per CDR3 protein. The data contain roughly 1.5 million distinct CDR3 sequences, approximately 39% of them singletons. The sample comprised blood. The rearrangement links TRBV28 to TRBJ1-5, with TRBD1 matching 7 bases. The receptor was isolated from a woman aged 18-35 years in good health. The CDR3 DNA sequence: TGTGCCAGCAGTTTTGGAGGGGGCCACAATCAGCCCCAGCATTTT. Its protein product is CASSFGGGHNQPQHF.